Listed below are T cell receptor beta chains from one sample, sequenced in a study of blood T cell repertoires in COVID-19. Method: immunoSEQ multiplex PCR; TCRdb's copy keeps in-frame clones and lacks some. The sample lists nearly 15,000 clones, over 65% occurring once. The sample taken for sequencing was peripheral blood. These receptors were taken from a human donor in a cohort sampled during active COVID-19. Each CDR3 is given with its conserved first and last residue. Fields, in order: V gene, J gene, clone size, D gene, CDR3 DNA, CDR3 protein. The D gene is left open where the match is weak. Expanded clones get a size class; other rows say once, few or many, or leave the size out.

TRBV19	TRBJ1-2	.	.	TGTGCCAGTAGTACTCCGTGGGGGGCTAACTATGGCTACACCTTC	CASSTPWGANYGYTF
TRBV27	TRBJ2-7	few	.	TGTGCCAGCAGCACCACAGGTAGAGGAGTCTACGAGCAGTACTTC	CASSTTGRGVYEQYF
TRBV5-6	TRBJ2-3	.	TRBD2	TGTGCCAGCAGCTTGTTTGTCGGACTAGCGGGAGGGGGTGCGGATACGCAGTATTTT	CASSLFVGLAGGGADTQYF
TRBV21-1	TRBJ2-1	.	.	TGTGCCAGCAGCAAAGGTAAAGGGGGGACTAGCGCCTACAATGAGCAGTTCTTC	CASSKGKGGTSAYNEQFF
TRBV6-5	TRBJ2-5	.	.	TGTGCCAGCAGTCCCGGGGTAGGGACCCAGTACTTC	CASSPGVGTQYF
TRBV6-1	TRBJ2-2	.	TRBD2	TGTGCCAGCAGTTCCGGGACTAGCGGACTCGGGGAGCTGTTTTTT	CASSSGTSGLGELFF
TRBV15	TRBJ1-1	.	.	TGTGCCACCAGCAGGACAGGGAACACTGAAGCTTTCTTT	CATSRTGNTEAFF
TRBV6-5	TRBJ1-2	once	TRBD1	TGTGCCAGCATGTTAGACAGGGGGCTTGGTGGCTACACCTTC	CASMLDRGLGGYTF
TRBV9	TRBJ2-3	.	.	TGTGCCAGCAGTTCACCGATGAGGAGGGGCGGGGCAGATACGCAGTATTTT	CASSSPMRRGGADTQYF
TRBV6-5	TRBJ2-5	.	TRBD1	TGTGCCAGCACTCGGCAGGGGGTACGAGAGACCCAGTACTTC	CASTRQGVRETQYF
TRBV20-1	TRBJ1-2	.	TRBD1	TGCAGTGCTTCCCGACAGGGAGGACACACCTTC	CSASRQGGHTF
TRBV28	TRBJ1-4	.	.	TGTGCCAGCAGAATGACAGCCAGTAATGAAAAACTGTTTTTT	CASRMTASNEKLFF